This T cell receptor beta chain was retrieved from a study of blood T cell repertoires in COVID-19. About the study: Both acute and convalescent COVID-19 samples were obtained from the United States, Italy and Spain. Sources were T cells, B-cell-depleted T cells, or PBMCs; the material itself was cDNA or gDNA.

V lost 8 bases and J lost 2; bases outside the gene matches: 9. Germline V CDR1 and CDR2: SGHAT, FQNNGV. The CDR3 has 14 amino acids. This clone appeared once. The authors' processing: Scientists estimated how many nucleated cells there were by amplifying reference gene primers. Measured with immunoSEQ multiplex PCR; TCRdb has only the in-frame clones, and not every one. V and J calls and clone size are given by that table; D and trimming were obtained from the DNA. Here the sample spans about 260,000 clones, 80% to 90% being singletons. Sample: peripheral blood. The chain recombines TRBV11-2 with TRBJ2-7; 7 nucleotides match TRBD1. This sequence originates from a middle-aged woman who had recovered from COVID-19. CDR3 amino acids: CASGAGGRAYEQYF. CDR3 in DNA: TGTGCCAGCGGCGCAGGGGGTAGGGCCTACGAGCAGTACTTC.